This T cell receptor beta chain was observed in a study of T cells after yellow fever vaccination. The sample holds a few counts of this clonotype. Its antigen is unidentified. General study results and limits: Sorted repertoires could include abundant contaminating clonotypes from bulk cells.

TCRdb reprocessed the 5' RACE reads with MiXCR, giving one entry per CDR3 protein. This sample has 450,000 to 550,000 distinct CDR3 sequences, with less than 25% found just once. In germline, CDR1 is SGHRS, CDR2 YFSETQ. This CDR3 has 16 residues. V was shortened by 0 bases and J by 3 bases, with 13 bases between the two germline ends. The chain couples TRBV5-1 to TRBJ1-5; D might be TRBD1 (6 bases). This material consisted of PBMCs, taken 21 days after the first yellow fever vaccination. The sequence was obtained from a man in his late teens or twenties who received the YFV17D yellow fever vaccine. The CDR3 bases are TGCGCCAGCAGCTTGGAGCAGGGGAAACCCAATCAGCCCCAGCATTTT. The encoded protein is CASSLEQGKPNQPQHF.